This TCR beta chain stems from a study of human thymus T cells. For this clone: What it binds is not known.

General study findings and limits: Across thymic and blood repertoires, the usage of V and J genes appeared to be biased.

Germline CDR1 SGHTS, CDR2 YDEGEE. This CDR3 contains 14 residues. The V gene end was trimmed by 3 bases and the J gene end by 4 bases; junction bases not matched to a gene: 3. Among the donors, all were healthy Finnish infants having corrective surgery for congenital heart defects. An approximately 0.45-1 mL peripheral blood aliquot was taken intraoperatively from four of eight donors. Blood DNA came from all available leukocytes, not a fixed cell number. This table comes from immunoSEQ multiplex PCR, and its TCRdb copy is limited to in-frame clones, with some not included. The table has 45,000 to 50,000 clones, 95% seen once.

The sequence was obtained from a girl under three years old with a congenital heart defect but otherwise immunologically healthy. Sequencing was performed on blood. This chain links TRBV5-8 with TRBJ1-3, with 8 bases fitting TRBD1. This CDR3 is CASSSWDRGNTIYF. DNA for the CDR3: TGTGCCAGCAGCTCCTGGGACAGGGGAAACACCATATATTTT.